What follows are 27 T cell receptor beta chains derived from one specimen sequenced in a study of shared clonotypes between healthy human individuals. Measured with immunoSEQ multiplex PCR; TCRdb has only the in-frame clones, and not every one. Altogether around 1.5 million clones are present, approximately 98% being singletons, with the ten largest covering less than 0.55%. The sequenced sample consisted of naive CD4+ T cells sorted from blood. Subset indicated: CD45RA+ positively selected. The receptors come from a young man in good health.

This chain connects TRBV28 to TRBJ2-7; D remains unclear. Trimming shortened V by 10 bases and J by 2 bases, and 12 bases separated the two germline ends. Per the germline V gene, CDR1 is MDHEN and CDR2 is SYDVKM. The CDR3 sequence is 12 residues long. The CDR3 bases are TGTGCCATTTCCCAGCGCCCCTACGAGCAGTACTTC. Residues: CAISQRPYEQYF.

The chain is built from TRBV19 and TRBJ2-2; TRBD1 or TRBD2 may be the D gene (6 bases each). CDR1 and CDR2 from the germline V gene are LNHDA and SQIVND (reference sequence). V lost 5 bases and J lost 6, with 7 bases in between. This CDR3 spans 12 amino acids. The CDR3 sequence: CASSGGPGELFF. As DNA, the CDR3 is TGTGCCAGTAGTGGGGGGCCCGGGGAGCTGTTTTTT.

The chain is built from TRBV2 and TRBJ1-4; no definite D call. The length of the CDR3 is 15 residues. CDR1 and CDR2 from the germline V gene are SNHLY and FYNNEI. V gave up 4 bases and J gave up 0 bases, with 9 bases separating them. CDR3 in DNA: TGTGCCAGCAGTGTATTCCCTGCAACTAATGAAAAACTGTTTTTT. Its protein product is CASSVFPATNEKLFF.

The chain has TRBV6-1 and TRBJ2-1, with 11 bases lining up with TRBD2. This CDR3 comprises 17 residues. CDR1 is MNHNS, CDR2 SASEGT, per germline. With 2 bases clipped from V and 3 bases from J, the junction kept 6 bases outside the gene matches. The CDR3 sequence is CASSELGGLAGYNEQFF. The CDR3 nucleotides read TGTGCCAGCAGTGAATTAGGCGGACTAGCGGGCTACAATGAGCAGTTCTTC.

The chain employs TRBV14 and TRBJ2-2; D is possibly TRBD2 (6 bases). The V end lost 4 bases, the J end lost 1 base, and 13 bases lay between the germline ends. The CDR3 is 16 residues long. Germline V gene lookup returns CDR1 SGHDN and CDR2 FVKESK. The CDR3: CASSPHGRGNTGELFF. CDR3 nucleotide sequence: TGTGCCAGCAGCCCCCATGGGCGGGGGAACACCGGGGAGCTGTTTTTT.

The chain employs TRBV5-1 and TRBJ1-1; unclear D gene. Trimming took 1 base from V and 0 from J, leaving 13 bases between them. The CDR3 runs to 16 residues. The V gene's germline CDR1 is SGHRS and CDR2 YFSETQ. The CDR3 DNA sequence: TGCGCCAGCAGCTTGAATTCCCCGTCCATGAACACTGAAGCTTTCTTT. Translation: CASSLNSPSMNTEAFF.

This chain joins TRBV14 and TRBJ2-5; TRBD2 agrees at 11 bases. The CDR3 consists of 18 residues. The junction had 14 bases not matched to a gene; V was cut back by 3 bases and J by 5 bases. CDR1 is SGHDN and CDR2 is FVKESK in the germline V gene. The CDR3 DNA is TGTGCCAGCAGCCACCTCCGTCTAGCGGGAGGAAAATGGGAGACCCAGTACTTC. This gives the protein CASSHLRLAGGKWETQYF.

CDR3 nucleotides: TGTGCCAGCAGTCCCGCCGGGACAGCCCAAGAGACCCAGTACTTC. It yields the protein CASSPAGTAQETQYF. The chain links TRBV28 to TRBJ2-5; 7 nucleotides agree with TRBD1. The CDR3 is 15 residues long. V was pared by 5 bases and J by 1 base, with 7 bases of the junction left unmatched. Germline CDR1 and CDR2: MDHEN and SYDVKM. The full variable domain, rest sourced from reference TRBV28 and TRBJ2-5, is DVKVTQSSRYLVKRTGEKVFLECVQDMDHENMFWYRQDPGLGLRLIYFSYDVKMKEKGDIPEGYSVSREKKERFSLILESASTNQTSMYLCASSPAGTAQETQYFGPGTRLLVL.

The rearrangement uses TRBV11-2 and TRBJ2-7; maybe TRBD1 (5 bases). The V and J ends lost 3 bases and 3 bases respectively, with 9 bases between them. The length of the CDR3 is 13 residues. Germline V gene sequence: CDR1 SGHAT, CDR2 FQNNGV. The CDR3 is CASSFGQGYEQYF. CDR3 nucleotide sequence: TGTGCCAGCAGCTTTGGGCAGGGCTACGAGCAGTACTTC. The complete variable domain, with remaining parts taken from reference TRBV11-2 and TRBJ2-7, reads EAGVAQSPRYKIIEKRQSVAFWCNPISGHATLYWYQQILGQGPKLLIQFQNNGVVDDSQLPKDRFSAERLKGVDSTLKIQPAKLEDSAVYLCASSFGQGYEQYFGPGTRLTVT.

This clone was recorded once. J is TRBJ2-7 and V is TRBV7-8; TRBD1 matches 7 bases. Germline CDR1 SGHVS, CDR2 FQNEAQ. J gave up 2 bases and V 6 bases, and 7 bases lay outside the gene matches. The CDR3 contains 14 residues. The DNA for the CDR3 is TGTGCCAGCAGGTCACAGGGGACCCCCTACGAGCAGTACTTC. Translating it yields CASRSQGTPYEQYF.

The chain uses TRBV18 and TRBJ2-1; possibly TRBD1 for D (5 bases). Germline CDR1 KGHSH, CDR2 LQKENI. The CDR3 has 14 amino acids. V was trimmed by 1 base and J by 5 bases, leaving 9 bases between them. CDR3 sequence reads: CASSPQPQDNEQFF. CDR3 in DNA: TGTGCCAGCTCACCACAGCCACAGGACAATGAGCAGTTCTTC.

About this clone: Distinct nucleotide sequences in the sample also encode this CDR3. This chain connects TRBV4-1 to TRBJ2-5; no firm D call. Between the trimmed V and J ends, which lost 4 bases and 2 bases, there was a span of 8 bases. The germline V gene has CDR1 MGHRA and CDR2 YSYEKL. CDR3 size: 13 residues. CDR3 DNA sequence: TGCGCCAGCAGCCGCGGCCCACAAGAGACCCAGTACTTC. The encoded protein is CASSRGPQETQYF.

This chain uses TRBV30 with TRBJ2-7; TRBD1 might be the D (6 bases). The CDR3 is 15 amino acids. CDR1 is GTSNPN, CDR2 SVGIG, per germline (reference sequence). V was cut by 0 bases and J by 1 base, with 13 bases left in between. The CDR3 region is CAWSVFPGQSYEQYF. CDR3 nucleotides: TGTGCCTGGAGTGTATTTCCGGGACAATCCTACGAGCAGTACTTC.

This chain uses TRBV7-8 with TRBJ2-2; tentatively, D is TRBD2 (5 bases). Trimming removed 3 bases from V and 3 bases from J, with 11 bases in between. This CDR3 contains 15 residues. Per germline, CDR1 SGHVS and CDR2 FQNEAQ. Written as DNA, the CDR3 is TGTGCCAGCAGCTTTACTAGTATTGACACCGGGGAGCTGTTTTTT. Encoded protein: CASSFTSIDTGELFF.

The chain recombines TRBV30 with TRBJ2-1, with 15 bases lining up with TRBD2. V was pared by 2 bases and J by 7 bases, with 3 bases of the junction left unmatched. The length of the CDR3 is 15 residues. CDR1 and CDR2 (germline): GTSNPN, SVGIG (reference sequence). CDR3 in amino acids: CAWSQGLAGGNEQFF. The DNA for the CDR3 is TGTGCCTGGAGTCAAGGACTAGCGGGAGGGAATGAGCAGTTCTTC.

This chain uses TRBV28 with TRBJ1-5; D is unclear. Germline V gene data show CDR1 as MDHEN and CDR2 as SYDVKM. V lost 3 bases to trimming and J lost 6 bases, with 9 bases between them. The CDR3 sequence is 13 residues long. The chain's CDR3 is CASSFIGVQPQHF. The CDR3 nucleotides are TGTGCCAGCAGTTTTATTGGGGTTCAGCCCCAGCATTTT.

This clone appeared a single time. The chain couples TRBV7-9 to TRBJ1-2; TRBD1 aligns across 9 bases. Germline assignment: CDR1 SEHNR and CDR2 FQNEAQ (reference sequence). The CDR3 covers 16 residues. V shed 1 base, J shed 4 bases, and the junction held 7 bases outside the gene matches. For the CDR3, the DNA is TGTGCCAGCAGCTTAGATGTGCTGACAGGGGGCTATGGCTACACCTTC. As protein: CASSLDVLTGGYGYTF.

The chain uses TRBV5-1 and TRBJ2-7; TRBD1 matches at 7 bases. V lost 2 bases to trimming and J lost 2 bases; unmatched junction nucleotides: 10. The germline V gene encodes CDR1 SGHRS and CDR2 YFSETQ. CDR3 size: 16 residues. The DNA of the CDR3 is TGCGCCAGCAGCTTCTCTACAGGGGCTTTCACCTACGAGCAGTACTTC. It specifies CASSFSTGAFTYEQYF.

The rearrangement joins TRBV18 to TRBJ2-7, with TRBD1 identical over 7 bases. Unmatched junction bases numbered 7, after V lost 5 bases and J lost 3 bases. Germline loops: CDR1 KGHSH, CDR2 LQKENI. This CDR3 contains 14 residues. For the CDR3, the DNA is TGTGCCAGCTCATGGAAGACAGGGATCTACGAGCAGTACTTC. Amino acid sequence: CASSWKTGIYEQYF.

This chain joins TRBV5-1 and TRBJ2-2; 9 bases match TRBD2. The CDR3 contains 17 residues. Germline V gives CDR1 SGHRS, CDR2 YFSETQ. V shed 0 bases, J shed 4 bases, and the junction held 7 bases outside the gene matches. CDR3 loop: CASSLASGRRGTGELFF. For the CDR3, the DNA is TGCGCCAGCAGCTTGGCCAGCGGGAGGCGGGGCACCGGGGAGCTGTTTTTT.

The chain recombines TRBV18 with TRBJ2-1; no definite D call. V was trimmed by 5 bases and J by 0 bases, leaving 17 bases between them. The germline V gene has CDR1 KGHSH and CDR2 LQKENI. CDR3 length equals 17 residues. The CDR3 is CASSSLEPGFSYNEQFF. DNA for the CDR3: TGTGCCAGCTCATCCCTTGAACCAGGTTTCTCCTACAATGAGCAGTTCTTC.

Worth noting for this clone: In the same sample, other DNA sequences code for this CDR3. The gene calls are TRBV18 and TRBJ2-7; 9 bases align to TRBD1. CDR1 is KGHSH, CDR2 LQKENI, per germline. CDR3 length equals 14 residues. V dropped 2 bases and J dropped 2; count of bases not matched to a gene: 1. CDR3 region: CASSPGQGTYEQYF. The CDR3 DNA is TGTGCCAGCTCACCAGGACAGGGGACCTACGAGCAGTACTTC.

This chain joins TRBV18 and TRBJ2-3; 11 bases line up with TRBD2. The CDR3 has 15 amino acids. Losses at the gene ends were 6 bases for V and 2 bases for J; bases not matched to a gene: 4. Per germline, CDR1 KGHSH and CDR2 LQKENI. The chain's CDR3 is CASSLAGGFTDTQYF. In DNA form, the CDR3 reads TGTGCCAGCTCCCTAGCGGGAGGATTCACAGATACGCAGTATTTT.

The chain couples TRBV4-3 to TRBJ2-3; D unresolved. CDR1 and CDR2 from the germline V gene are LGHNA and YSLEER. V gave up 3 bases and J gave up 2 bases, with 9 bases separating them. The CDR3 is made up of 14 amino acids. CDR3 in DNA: TGCGCCAGCAGCCACCGGACGGACACAGATACGCAGTATTTT. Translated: CASSHRTDTDTQYF.

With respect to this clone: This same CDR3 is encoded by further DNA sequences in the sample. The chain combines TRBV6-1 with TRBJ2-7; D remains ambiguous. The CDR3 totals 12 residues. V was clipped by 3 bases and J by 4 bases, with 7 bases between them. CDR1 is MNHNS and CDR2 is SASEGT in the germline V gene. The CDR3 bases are TGTGCCAGCAGTGAGGGTGGGTACGAGCAGTACTTC. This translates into CASSEGGYEQYF.

The CDR3 coding sequence is TGTGCCAGCTCCCGCGGACTAGCGGGAGGTCACCCTCTGTTCTTC. It yields the protein CASSRGLAGGHPLFF. The chain links TRBV18 to TRBJ2-1, with 14 nucleotides matching TRBD2. CDR1 and CDR2 (germline): KGHSH, LQKENI. The CDR3 is made up of 15 amino acids. The trim removed 6 bases at V and 15 bases at J, leaving 13 bases unmatched. Using reference TRBV18 and TRBJ2-1 for the parts outside the CDR3, the full variable domain is NAGVMQNPRHLVRRRGQEARLRCSPMKGHSHVYWYRQLPEEGLKFMVYLQKENIIDESGMPKERFSAEFPKEGPSILRIQQVVRGDSAAYFCASSRGLAGGHPLFFGPGTRLTVL.

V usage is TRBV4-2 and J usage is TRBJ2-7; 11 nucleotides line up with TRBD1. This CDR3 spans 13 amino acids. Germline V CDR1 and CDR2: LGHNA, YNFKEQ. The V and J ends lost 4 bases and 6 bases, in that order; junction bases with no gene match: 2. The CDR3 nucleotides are TGTGCCAGCAGCCTGGACAGGGGGCTCGAGCAGTACTTC. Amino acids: CASSLDRGLEQYF.